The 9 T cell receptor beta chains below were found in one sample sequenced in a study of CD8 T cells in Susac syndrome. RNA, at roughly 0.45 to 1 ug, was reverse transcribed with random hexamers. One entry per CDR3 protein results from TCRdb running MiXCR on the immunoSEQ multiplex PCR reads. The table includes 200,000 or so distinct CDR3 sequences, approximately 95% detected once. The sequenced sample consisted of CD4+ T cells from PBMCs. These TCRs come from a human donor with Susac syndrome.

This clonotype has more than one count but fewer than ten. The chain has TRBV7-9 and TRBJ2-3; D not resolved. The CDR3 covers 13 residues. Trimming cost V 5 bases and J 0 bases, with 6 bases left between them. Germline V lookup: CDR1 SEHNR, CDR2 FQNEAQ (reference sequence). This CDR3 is CASSPKSTDTQYF. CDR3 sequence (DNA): TGTGCCAGCAGCCCGAAAAGCACAGATACGCAGTATTTT. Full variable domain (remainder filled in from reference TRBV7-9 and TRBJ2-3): DTGVSQNPRHKITKRGQNVTFRCDPISEHNRLYWYRQTLGQGPEFLTYFQNEAQLEKSRLLSDRFSAERPKGSFSTLEIQRTEQGDSAMYLCASSPKSTDTQYFGPGTRLTVL.

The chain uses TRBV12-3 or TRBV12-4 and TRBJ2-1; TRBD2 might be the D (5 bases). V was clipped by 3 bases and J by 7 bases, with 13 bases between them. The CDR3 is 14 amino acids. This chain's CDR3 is CASSFISGENEQFF. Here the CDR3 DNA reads TGTGCCAGCAGTTTTATAAGCGGCGAGAATGAGCAGTTCTTC.

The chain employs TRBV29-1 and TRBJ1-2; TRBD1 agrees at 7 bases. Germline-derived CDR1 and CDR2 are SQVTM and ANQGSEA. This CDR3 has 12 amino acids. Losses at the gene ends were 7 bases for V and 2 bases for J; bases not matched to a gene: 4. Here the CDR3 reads CSGETGNYGYTF. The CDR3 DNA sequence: TGCAGCGGAGAGACAGGGAACTATGGCTACACCTTC.

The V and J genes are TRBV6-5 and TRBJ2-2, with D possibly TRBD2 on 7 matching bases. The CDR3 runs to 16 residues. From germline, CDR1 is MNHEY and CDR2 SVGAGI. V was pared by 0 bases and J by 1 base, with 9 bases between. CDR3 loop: CASSYSGGLNTGELFF. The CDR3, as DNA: TGTGCCAGCAGTTACTCCGGGGGGCTGAACACCGGGGAGCTGTTTTTT.

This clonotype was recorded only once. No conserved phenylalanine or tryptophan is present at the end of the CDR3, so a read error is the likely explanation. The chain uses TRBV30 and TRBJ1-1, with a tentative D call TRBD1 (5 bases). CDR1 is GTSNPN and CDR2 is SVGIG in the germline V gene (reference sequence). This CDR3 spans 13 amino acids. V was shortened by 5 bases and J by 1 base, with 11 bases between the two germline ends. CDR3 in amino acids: CAWGMGRNTEAFS. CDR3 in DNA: TGTGCCTGGGGAATGGGACGGAACACTGAAGCTTTCTCT.

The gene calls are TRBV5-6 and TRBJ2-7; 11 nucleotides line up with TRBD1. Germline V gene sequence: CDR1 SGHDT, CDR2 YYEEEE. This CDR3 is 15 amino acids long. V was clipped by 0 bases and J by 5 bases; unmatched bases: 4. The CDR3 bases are TGTGCCAGCAGCTTGGCGGGACAGGGGGGCCACGAGCAGTACTTC. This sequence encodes CASSLAGQGGHEQYF.

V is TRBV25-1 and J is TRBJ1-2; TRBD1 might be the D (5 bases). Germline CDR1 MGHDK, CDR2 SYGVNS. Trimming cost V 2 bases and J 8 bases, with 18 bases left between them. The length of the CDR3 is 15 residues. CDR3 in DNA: TGTGCCAGCAGTGAAGGAAGGGACGTCCGGGGAGGCTACACCTTC. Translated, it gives CASSEGRDVRGGYTF.

The CDR3 region has the DNA TGTGCCAGCAGCGACATGACAGGGGGCAATTCGGACGTCCTGACTTTC. Encoded protein: CASSDMTGGNSDVLTF. The J gene is TRBJ2-6, the V gene TRBV5-6; 10 nucleotides match TRBD1. The V and J ends lost 4 bases and 11 bases, in that order; junction bases with no gene match: 12. The CDR3 is 16 amino acids. Germline lookup yields CDR1 SGHDT and CDR2 YYEEEE.

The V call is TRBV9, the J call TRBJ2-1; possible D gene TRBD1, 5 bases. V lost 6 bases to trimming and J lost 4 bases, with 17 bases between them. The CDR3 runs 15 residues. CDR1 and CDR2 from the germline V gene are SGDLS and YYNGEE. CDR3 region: CASNPEGQIYNEQFF. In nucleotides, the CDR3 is TGTGCCAGCAACCCAGAAGGACAAATATACAATGAGCAGTTCTTC.